This TCR beta chain was identified in a study of Ad26.COV2.S vaccination and SARS-CoV-2 variants. Measured with immunoSEQ multiplex PCR; TCRdb has only the in-frame clones, and not every one. The data contain about 420,000 clones, roughly 90% of them singletons. Treatment defined: around 19 received Ad26.COV2.S at low or high dose, single or two shots; roughly 5 received placebo; per-sample allocation not given. Each sample was drawn 63 days after the first injection (of vaccine or placebo). This receptor was taken from a person aged 18 to 59 who received the Ad26.COV2.S COVID-19 vaccine or a placebo. The sample was peripheral blood, taken in a trial of Ad26.COV2.S vaccine versus placebo.

CDR3 sequence reads: CASSKGFDEQFF. The CDR3 DNA sequence: TGTGCCAGCAGTAAAGGTTTCGATGAGCAGTTCTTC. This sequence joins TRBV7-6 and TRBJ2-1; D gene unclear. The CDR3 length is 12 residues. Trimming shortened V by 6 bases and J by 8 bases, and 11 bases separated the two germline ends. Germline CDR1 reads SGHVS; CDR2 reads FNYEAQ.